The sample holds one count of the clone carrying this TCR beta chain. Its antigen is not identified. This entry comes from a study of blood T cells in healthy people across ages. PCR was performed a second time for 7 to 11 cycles using a sample-barcoded 5' primer and a J-beta primer mix. A single record per CDR3 protein comes from TCRdb applying MiXCR to the 5' RACE reads. The sample has approximately 1.5 million distinct CDR3 sequences; 35% to 45% are singletons. The CDR3 sequence is 13 residues long. CDR1 is SGHTA and CDR2 is FQGNSA in the germline V gene. Study-level results: Expanded clonotype changes were possibly confounded by unknown donor CMV status.

The rearrangement joins TRBV7-2 to TRBJ2-5; D possibly corresponds to TRBD2 (5 bases). The end of the DNA aligns better with TRBJ2-7, so the J call may be wrong. This clonotype originated in a woman younger than 35 in good health. Sequencing input: blood. The CDR3 sequence is CASSLQRRNEQYF. Here the CDR3 DNA reads TGTGCCAGCAGCTTACAACGGAGGAACGAGCAGTACTTC.